This T cell receptor (beta chain) was sequenced in a study of T-cell reconstitution after alpha-beta-depleted transplantation in children. This CDR3 is 15 amino acids long. Germline loops: CDR1 SGHVS, CDR2 FQNEAQ. The germline V and J ends were trimmed by 5 bases and 6 bases, with 19 bases remaining between them. TCRbeta library preparation incorporated unique molecular identifiers. Using its own MiXCR run on the PCR reads, TCRdb lists one record per CDR3 protein. Among 500,000 to 600,000 distinct CDR3 sequences, around a third were seen once, and the ten largest hold under 3%. The chain couples TRBV7-8 to TRBJ1-2, with D unclear. The source is a human donor who donated a stem cell graft to a child with aplastic anemia. Sequencing used PBMCs from the stem cell graft donor, obtained from the stem cell graft. The CDR3 loop reads CASSRELGLKNGYTF. CDR3 bases: TGTGCCAGCAGCCGGGAACTCGGCCTCAAAAATGGCTACACCTTC.